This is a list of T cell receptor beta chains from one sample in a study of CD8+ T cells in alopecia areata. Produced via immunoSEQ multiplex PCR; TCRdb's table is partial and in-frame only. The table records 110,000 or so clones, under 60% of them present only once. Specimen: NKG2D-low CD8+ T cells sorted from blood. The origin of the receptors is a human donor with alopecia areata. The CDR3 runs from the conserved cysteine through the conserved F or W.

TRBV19,CARAPGTGGYEQYF
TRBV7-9,CASGPGGGSNQPQHF
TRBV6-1,CASSEKTIPIYGYTF
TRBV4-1,CASSHNDSPGYEQYF
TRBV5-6,CASSLAFMYGQETQYF
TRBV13,CASSLVGYTSYEQYF
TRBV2,CASSRSENTGELFF
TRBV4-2,CASSQALAGGPNNEQFF
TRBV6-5,CASSYSNLADQFF
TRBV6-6,CKAGGAFF
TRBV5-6,CASSLVGSRTEAFF
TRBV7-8,CASSLGRQGIAGELFF
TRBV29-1,CSAWTASNQPQHF
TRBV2,CAIITRTGLDEQYF
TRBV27,CASSGLANYEQYF
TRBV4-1,CASRNAGSGELFF
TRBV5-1,CASSLDGSSYNEQFF
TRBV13,CASSLVSGPAKTEAFF
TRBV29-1,CSVGQGSYNEQFF
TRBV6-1,CASSEWVGQGAEQYF
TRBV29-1,CSVLFPGANTGELFF
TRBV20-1,CSADKGGKLFF
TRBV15,CATSRGFQGQPQHF
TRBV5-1,CASSLGLQNTDTQYF
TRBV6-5,CASSTSGSWQETQYF
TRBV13,CASSSGLEQETQYF
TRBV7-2,CASSLGRTYEQYF
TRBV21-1,CASSKFRVYAVTKNIQYF
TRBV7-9,CASSPPLVDREPYEQYF
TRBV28,CASFFAGIASQPQHF
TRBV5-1,CASSDWGANVLTF
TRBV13,CASSEGVAGSGSNQPQHF
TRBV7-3,CASSFCRTTTYEQYF
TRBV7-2,CASSSGGSFNEQFF
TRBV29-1,CSVDRVGDTEAFF
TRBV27,CASSLSVEGNTEAFF
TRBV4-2,CASSQDRAAHEQFF
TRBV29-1,CSVEGGDINEQFF
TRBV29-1,CSVKGSDPGEQFF
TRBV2,CASSTRDLTYNEQFF
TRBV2,CASTPTSGFTDTQYF
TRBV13,CASTLGNSPLHF
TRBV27,CASSPYTGELFF
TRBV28,CASTTGTDTQYF
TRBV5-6,CASSYGQGESNEQFF
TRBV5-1,CASSSQAGEGETQYF
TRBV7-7,CASSLGTSGSYEQYF
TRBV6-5,CASIQGTVQPQHF
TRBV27,CASSSTGTGKNIQYF
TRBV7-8,CASSLAPGGNTEAFF
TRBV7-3,CASSPPGHNEQFF
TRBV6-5,CASSYSIGPNQPQHF
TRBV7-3,CASSLSGGSYEQYF